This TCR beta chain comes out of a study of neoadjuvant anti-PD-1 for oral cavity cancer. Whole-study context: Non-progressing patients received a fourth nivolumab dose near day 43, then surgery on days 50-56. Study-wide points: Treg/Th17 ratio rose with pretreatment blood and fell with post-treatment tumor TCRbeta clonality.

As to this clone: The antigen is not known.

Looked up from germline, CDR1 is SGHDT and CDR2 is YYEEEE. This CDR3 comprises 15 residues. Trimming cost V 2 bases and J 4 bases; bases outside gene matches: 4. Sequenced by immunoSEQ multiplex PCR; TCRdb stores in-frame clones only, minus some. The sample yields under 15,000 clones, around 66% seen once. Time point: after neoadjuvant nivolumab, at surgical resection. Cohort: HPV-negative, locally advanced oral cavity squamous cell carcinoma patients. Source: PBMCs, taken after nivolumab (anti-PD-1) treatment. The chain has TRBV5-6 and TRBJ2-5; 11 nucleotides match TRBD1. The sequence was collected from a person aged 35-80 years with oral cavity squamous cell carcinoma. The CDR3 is CASSFGDRGGETQYF. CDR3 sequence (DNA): TGTGCCAGCAGCTTCGGGGACAGGGGGGGAGAGACCCAGTACTTC.